This entry features one T cell receptor (beta chain) sequence. The source of the sample is a study of control samples from healthy donors and cancer patients. The protocol was immunoSEQ multiplex PCR, while the TCRdb copy is restricted to in-frame clones and leaves out a portion. The sample has around 64,000 clones, around 90% seen once. The source is a man in his sixties with colorectal cancer. Sequenced: PBMCs.

Here the CDR3 reads CASSQGGYSGANVLTF. The CDR3 nucleotides read TGTGCCAGCAGCCAAGGAGGCTACTCTGGGGCCAACGTCCTGACTTTC. The V call is TRBV14, the J call TRBJ2-6; no definite D call. With 1 base removed from V and 0 bases from J, the gap between germline ends came to 7 bases. The CDR3 extends over 16 amino acids. Germline V gene lookup returns CDR1 SGHDN and CDR2 FVKESK.